This TCR beta chain is drawn from a study of OX40 agonist ivuxolimab in advanced cancers. The repertoire was sequenced with immunoSEQ multiplex PCR; TCRdb's copy has only in-frame clones and lacks some. Of approximately 50,000 clones listed, about 84% are singletons. The CDR3 sequence is 13 residues long. Trimming stripped 0 bases from V and 8 bases from J, with 10 bases between. Germline loops: CDR1 SGHVS, CDR2 FQNEAQ. This clone showed up just a few times. Its antigen remains unknown. Points from the study as a whole: The average count of expanded clones was higher among CD8+ T cells than among CD4+. Dose levels from 0.1 to 3.0 mg/kg saw CD4+ and CD8+ blood T cells expand clonally by week 6.

This sequence originates from an adult with an advanced solid tumor such as melanoma, head and neck, liver or kidney cancer. V gene TRBV7-8 combines with J gene TRBJ1-2; D not certain. The source material was CD4+ or CD8+ T cells sorted from blood, sampled in a trial of the OX40 agonist ivuxolimab. DNA for the CDR3: TGTGCCAGCAGCTTAGCAAGGGATGGAGGCTACACCTTC. Its translation is CASSLARDGGYTF.